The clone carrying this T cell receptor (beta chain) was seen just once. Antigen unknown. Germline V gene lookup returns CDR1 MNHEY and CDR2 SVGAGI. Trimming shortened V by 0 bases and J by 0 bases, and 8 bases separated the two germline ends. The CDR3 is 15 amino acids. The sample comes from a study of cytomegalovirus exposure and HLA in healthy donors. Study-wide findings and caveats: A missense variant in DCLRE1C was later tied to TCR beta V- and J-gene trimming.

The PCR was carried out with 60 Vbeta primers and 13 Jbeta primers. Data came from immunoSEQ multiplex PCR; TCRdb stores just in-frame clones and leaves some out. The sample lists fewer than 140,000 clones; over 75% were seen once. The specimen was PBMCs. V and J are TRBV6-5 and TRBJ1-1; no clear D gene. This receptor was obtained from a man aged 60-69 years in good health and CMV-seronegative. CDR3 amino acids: CASSYSNIMNTEAFF. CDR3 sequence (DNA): TGTGCCAGCAGTTACTCAAATATAATGAACACTGAAGCTTTCTTT.